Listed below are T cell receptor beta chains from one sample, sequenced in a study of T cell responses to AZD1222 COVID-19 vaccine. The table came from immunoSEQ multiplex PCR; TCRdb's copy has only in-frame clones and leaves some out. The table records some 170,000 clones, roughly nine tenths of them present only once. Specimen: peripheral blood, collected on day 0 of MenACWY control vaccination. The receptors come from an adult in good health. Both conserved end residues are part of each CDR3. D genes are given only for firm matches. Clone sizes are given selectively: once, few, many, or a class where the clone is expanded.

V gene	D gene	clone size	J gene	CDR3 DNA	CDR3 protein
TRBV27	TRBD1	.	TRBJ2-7	TGTGCCAGCAGTTCGATCACCGGCACAGGGGTTGCCTACGAGCAGTACTTC	CASSSITGTGVAYEQYF
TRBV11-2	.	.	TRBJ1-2	TGTGCCAGCAGCCCGATGGGGGGGGCAAGCTATGGCTACACCTTC	CASSPMGGASYGYTF
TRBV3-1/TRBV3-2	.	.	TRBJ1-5	TGTGCCAGCAGCCAAGAAGGGGATCAGCCCCAGCATTTT	CASSQEGDQPQHF
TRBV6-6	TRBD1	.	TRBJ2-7	TGTGCCAGCAGTGGGCCGGGACAGGGGACTAACGAGCAGTACTTC	CASSGPGQGTNEQYF
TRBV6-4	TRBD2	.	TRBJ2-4	TGTGCCAGCAGTGAAACTAGCGGGGGCCCCTTAGCCAAAAACATTCAGTACTTC	CASSETSGGPLAKNIQYF
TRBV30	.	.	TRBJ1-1	TGTGCCTGGAGTGTACGGACAGACACTGAAGCTTTCTTT	CAWSVRTDTEAFF
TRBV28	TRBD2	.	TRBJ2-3	TGTGCCGGATCGGACCCTTCGGCGGGAGGGCAAGATACGCAGTATTTT	CAGSDPSAGGQDTQYF
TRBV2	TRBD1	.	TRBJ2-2	TGTGCCAGCAGGGACAGGGGGTACACCGGGGAGCTGTTTTTT	CASRDRGYTGELFF
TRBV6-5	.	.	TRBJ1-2	TGTGCCAGCAGTACAGGGCTGGATGGCTACACCTTC	CASSTGLDGYTF
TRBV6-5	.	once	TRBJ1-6	TGTGCCAGCAAGGGGGGTATAGGTTCACCCCTCCACTTT	CASKGGIGSPLHF
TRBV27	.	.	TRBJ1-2	TGTGCCAGCAGTGACAGGCGTTTTATCTATGGCTACACCTTC	CASSDRRFIYGYTF
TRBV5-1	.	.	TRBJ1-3	TGCGCCAGCAGCTTGGGGACCTCTGAGGGAAACACCATATATTTT	CASSLGTSEGNTIYF
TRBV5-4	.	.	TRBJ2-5	TGTGCCAGCAGCTTATGGAGGGCCCCAGAGACCCAGTACTTC	CASSLWRAPETQYF
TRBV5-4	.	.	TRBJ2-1	TGTGCCAGCAGCTACGGCAACAATGAGCAGTTCTTC	CASSYGNNEQFF
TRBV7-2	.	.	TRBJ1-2	TGTGCCAGCAGCTTAGAGCTGGGCAGAGCAGTCTATGGCTACACCTTC	CASSLELGRAVYGYTF
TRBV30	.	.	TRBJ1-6	TGTGCCTGGGAGGCGGGCTCACCCCTCCACTTT	CAWEAGSPLHF
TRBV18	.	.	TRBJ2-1	TGTGCCAGCTCACAGAACAATGAGCAGTTCTTC	CASSQNNEQFF
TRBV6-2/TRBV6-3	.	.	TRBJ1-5	TGTGCCAGCAGCCAATTAAGGGAGAGGAACAATCAGCCCCAGCATTTT	CASSQLRERNNQPQHF
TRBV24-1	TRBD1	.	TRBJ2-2	TGTGCCACCAGTGATGTGGGACAGGGGGTTGTTACCGGGGAGCTGTTTTTT	CATSDVGQGVVTGELFF
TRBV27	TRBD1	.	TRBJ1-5	TGTGCCAGCAGTTTAGTCGGCAGGGGGCTCGGACAGCCCCAGCATTTT	CASSLVGRGLGQPQHF
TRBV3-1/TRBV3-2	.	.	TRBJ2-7	TGTGCCAGCAGCCGAGGGTCCTACGAGCAGTACTTC	CASSRGSYEQYF
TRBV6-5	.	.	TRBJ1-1	TGTGCCAGCAGTTACGCCATCGGCAGGGACACTGAAGCTTTCTTT	CASSYAIGRDTEAFF
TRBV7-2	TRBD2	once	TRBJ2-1	TGTGCCAGTTCTGCCCGGGGGGGTTCCTACAATGAGCAGTTCTTC	CASSARGGSYNEQFF
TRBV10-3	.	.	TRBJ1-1	TGTGCCATCAGATCACCAGCTGAAGCTTTCTTT	CAIRSPAEAFF
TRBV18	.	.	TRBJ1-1	TGTGCCAGCTCGGAAAAAAGCACTAAGAACACTGAAGCTTTCTTT	CASSEKSTKNTEAFF
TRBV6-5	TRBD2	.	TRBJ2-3	TGTGCCAGCAGTTACCCGGGAGGGGGAGATACGCAGTATTTT	CASSYPGGGDTQYF
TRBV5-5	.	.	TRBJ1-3	TGTGCCAGCAGCTTGGAGGGACACCTCAGCTCAGCAAACACCATATATTTT	CASSLEGHLSSANTIYF
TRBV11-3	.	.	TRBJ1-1	TGTGCCAGCAGCTTAGTTTCCCTAGACACTGAAGCTTTCTTT	CASSLVSLDTEAFF
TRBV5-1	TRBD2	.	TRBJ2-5	TGCGCCAGCAGTTCGGGACTAGCGGGACCCGCAGAAGAGACCCAGTACTTC	CASSSGLAGPAEETQYF
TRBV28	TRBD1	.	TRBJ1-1	TGTGCCAGCTATTCAGGGGGGGGTACGAGCACTGAAGCTTTCTTT	CASYSGGGTSTEAFF
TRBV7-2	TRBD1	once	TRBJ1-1	TGTGCCAGCAGCCACACGGGGACAGCGGGACGAGCTTTCTTT	CASSHTGTAGRAFF
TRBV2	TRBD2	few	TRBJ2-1	TGTGCCAGCAGTGCCGGGACTAGCGGACTTCTGAATGAGCAGTTCTTC	CASSAGTSGLLNEQFF
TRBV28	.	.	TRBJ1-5	TGTGCCAGCAGGCCATTCGCAGGGTTATATCGACAGCCCCAGCATTTT	CASRPFAGLYRQPQHF
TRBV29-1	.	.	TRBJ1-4	TGCAGCGTCCTAACGGGGGCAGGTGAAAAACTGTTTTTT	CSVLTGAGEKLFF
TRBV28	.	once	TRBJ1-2	TGTGCCAGCAGCCCGGACAAGAACTATGGCTACACCTTC	CASSPDKNYGYTF
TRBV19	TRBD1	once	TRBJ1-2	TGTGCCAGTAGTATTGGCGCAGGGGGCTGGGATGGCTACACCTTC	CASSIGAGGWDGYTF
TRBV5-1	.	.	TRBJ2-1	TGCGCCAGCAGCTTGGCTCCCGTCTCCTACAATGAGCAGTTCTTC	CASSLAPVSYNEQFF
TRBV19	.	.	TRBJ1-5	TGTGCCAGTAGTGCGCGGCCGGATTGGCGAAATCAGCCCCAGCATTTT	CASSARPDWRNQPQHF
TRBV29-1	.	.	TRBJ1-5	TGCAGCGTTGAATTTTCGGGGTCGGGACAGCCCCAGCATTTT	CSVEFSGSGQPQHF
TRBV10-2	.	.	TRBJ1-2	TGCGCCAGCAGTGAGTTGGACAACTATGGCTACACCTTC	CASSELDNYGYTF
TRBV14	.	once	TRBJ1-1	TGTGCCAGCAGCCTCTCGGCGGGCAACACTGAAGCTTTCTTT	CASSLSAGNTEAFF
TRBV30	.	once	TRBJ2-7	TGTGCCTGGAGTGGGACTTACGAGCAGTACTTC	CAWSGTYEQYF
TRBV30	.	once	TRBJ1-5	TGTGCCTGGAGTAATGGGCTAGATCAGCCCCAGCATTTT	CAWSNGLDQPQHF
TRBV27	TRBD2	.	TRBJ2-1	TGTGCCAGCAGTTTCAGCGGGAGCCCCTACAATGAGCAGTTCTTC	CASSFSGSPYNEQFF
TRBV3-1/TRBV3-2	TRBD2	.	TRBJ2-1	TGTGCCAGCAGCCAAGAAACCGGGACTAGCGGATACAATGAGCAGTTCTTC	CASSQETGTSGYNEQFF
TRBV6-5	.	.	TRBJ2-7	TGTGCCAGCAGTTACTCGAGGTCCTACGAGCAGTACTTC	CASSYSRSYEQYF
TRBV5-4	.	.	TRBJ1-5	TGTGCCAGCAGCTTGGACAGAGGGCCCCAGCATTTT	CASSLDRGPQHF
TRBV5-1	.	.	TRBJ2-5	TGCGCCAGCATGAGCAGGGGGGGCTGGGAGACCCAGTACTTC	CASMSRGGWETQYF
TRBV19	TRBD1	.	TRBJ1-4	TGTGCCAGTAGTATAGATACGGGAGGGACAGGTGAAAAACTGTTTTTT	CASSIDTGGTGEKLFF
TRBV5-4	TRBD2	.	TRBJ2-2	TGTGCCTGCTCTAGCGGTATGAACACCGGGGAGCTGTTTTTT	CACSSGMNTGELFF
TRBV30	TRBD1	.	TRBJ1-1	TGTGCCTGGAGTGGTTCAGTTACAGGGGCAAACACTGAAGCTTTCTTT	CAWSGSVTGANTEAFF
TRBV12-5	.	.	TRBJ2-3	TGTGCTAGTGGGGCCGGTATCAGTATTCCAGATACGCAGTATTTT	CASGAGISIPDTQYF
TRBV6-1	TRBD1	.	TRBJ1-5	TGTGCCAGCAGTGATTGGGTAGGGGGCCGGTACAATCAGCCCCAGCATTTT	CASSDWVGGRYNQPQHF
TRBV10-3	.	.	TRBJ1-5	TGTGCCATTGGACAGTATAGCAATCAGCCCCAGCATTTT	CAIGQYSNQPQHF